Presented here are 11 T cell receptor beta chains from one specimen sequenced in a study of blood T cell repertoires in COVID-19. Generated by immunoSEQ multiplex PCR, the TCRdb table keeps only in-frame clones and is missing some. The sample holds tens of thousands of clones, 70% to 75% seen once. The specimen sequenced was peripheral blood. The source of these receptors is a woman in her 70s with acute or convalescent COVID-19.

V and J are TRBV29-1 and TRBJ2-1; D unclear. This CDR3 is 14 amino acids long. Germline assignment: CDR1 SQVTM and CDR2 ANQGSEA. The V end was cut by 7 bases, the J end by 4 bases, with 17 bases between. The CDR3 is CSALSLWAYNEQFF. The CDR3 DNA reads TGCAGCGCCCTCTCCCTTTGGGCATACAATGAGCAGTTCTTC.

The rearrangement uses TRBV2 and TRBJ2-7; weak D call: TRBD2 (6 bases). The CDR3 has 12 amino acids. The germline CDR1 and CDR2 sequences are SNHLY and FYNNEI. With 11 bases removed from V and 2 bases from J, the gap between germline ends came to 13 bases. As DNA, the CDR3 is TGTGCCGGCGGGGCCGCCGCCTACGAGCAGTACTTC. Protein: CAGGAAAYEQYF.

This clone showed up just once. The chain carries TRBV6-6 and TRBJ1-2; 9 bases align to TRBD1. Germline CDR1 is MNHNY and CDR2 is SVGAGI (reference sequence). The CDR3 contains 14 residues. V dropped 5 bases and J dropped 7; count of bases not matched to a gene: 8. In DNA, the CDR3 is TGTGCCAGCAGTCGATCACAGGGGGCGAGTGGCTACACCTTC. This codes for CASSRSQGASGYTF.

The chain employs TRBV5-1 and TRBJ2-7, with 12 bases lining up with TRBD2. V gave up 5 bases and J gave up 1 base; unmatched junction bases: 4. CDR1 and CDR2 from the germline V gene are SGHRS and YFSETQ. There are 15 residues in the CDR3. The CDR3 loop reads CASRILAGGSYEQYF. CDR3 DNA: TGCGCCAGCAGGATACTAGCGGGGGGATCCTACGAGCAGTACTTC.

The J gene is TRBJ1-3, the V gene TRBV12-3 or TRBV12-4, with D possibly matching TRBD1 (6 bases). This CDR3 has 11 residues. V lost 3 bases to trimming and J lost 16 bases, with 13 bases between them. As DNA, the CDR3 is TGTGCCAGCAGTTTCGGTCAGGGGTTGTATTTT. This translates into CASSFGQGLYF.

This clone was detected once. The chain uses TRBV5-1 and TRBJ1-4; TRBD1 aligns across 7 bases. The CDR3 spans 14 residues. V lost 6 bases and J lost 5; bases outside the gene matches: 7. The germline CDR1 and CDR2 sequences are SGHRS and YFSETQ. The CDR3, as DNA: TGCGCCAGCACCTGGGGACAGTCAAATGAAAAACTGTTTTTT. The encoded protein is CASTWGQSNEKLFF.

This clone was found once. V usage is TRBV5-1 and J usage is TRBJ1-5, with 7 bases matching TRBD1. Looked up from germline, CDR1 is SGHRS and CDR2 is YFSETQ. The CDR3 contains 15 residues. The junction had 3 bases not matched to a gene; V was cut back by 3 bases and J by 0 bases. CDR3 coding DNA: TGCGCCAGCAGCTATACAGGGGATAGCAATCAGCCCCAGCATTTT. Protein: CASSYTGDSNQPQHF.

This clone was seen once. The chain joins TRBV4-1 to TRBJ2-2, with TRBD2 identical over 11 bases. Germline lookup yields CDR1 MGHRA and CDR2 YSYEKL. The CDR3 has 17 residues. Trimming at V came to 4 bases and at J to 1 base, leaving 5 bases not matched to a gene. The CDR3 sequence is CASSRTGTSGNTGELFF. The DNA of the CDR3 is TGCGCCAGCAGCCGAACCGGGACTAGCGGGAACACCGGGGAGCTGTTTTTT.

CDR3 region: CASSTGGPLYGYTF. DNA of the CDR3: TGTGCCAGCAGCACAGGGGGACCCCTCTATGGCTACACCTTC. The V gene is TRBV5-6, the J gene TRBJ1-2; 8 positions match TRBD1. There are 14 residues in the CDR3. Germline lookup yields CDR1 SGHDT and CDR2 YYEEEE. J gave up 4 bases and V 4 bases, and 6 bases lay outside the gene matches.

V usage is TRBV5-4 and J usage is TRBJ2-5, with 9 bases identical to TRBD1. The CDR3 is 15 residues long. Germline lookup yields CDR1 SGHNT and CDR2 YYREEE (reference sequence). V gave up 5 bases and J gave up 4 bases; unmatched junction bases: 9. For the CDR3, the DNA is TGTGCCAGCAGGGCCGGACAGGGGAGTAGAGAGACCCAGTACTTC. The encoded protein is CASRAGQGSRETQYF.

This clone was seen only once. The CDR3, as DNA: TGCGCCAGCAGCTTGGGGGGGCCGGAAAAACTGTTTTTT. This encodes CASSLGGPEKLFF. This chain uses TRBV5-1 with TRBJ1-4; D possibly corresponds to TRBD1 (6 bases). V lost 0 bases and J 8 bases, leaving 8 bases between the germline ends. The CDR3 loop spans 13 amino acids. Germline-derived CDR1 and CDR2 are SGHRS and YFSETQ. The full variable domain, its missing parts supplied by reference TRBV5-1 and TRBJ1-4, is KAGVTQTPRYLIKTRGQQVTLSCSPISGHRSVSWYQQTPGQGLQFLFEYFSETQRNKGNFPGRFSGRQFSNSRSEMNVSTLELGDSALYLCASSLGGPEKLFFGSGTQLSVL.